These 2 T cell receptor beta chains came from one sample sequenced in a study of blood T cell repertoires in COVID-19 (TCRdb year 2020). The library was built by means of the immunoSEQ multiplex PCR assay. What TCRdb holds here is the immuneACCESS table cut down to in-frame rearrangements. Part of the clones is not present; checked against another copy, under half of the missing clones reflect an unresolved V gene, and the others are unexplained. The sample contains 250,000 to 300,000 clones, 88% of them found a single time. Around 1% of the sample comes from the top ten. Sequencing used PBMCs or T cells enriched from blood (not recorded which). These receptors were taken from a woman in her 30s who had recovered from COVID-19.

The chain combines TRBV7-3 with TRBJ1-6; D may be TRBD1 (5 bases). This CDR3 has 15 residues. V shed 4 bases and J shed 7 bases, with 14 bases lying between them. The germline V gene has CDR1 SGHTA and CDR2 FQGTGA. CDR3 DNA: TGTGCCAGCAGCTCCGGTGGGGGGGGGAATTCACCCCTCCACTTT. This gives the protein CASSSGGGGNSPLHF.

This rearrangement joins TRBV19 to TRBJ2-2, with 8 bases that match TRBD2. V lost 3 bases, J lost 7 bases, and 10 bases stayed unmatched. The CDR3 has 16 amino acids. Germline V gene lookup returns CDR1 LNHDA and CDR2 SQIVND (reference sequence). The CDR3 loop reads CASSMWSAGESGELFF. The CDR3 DNA follows: TGTGCCAGTAGTATGTGGTCAGCGGGGGAGAGCGGGGAGCTGTTTTTT.